The 5 T cell receptor beta chains given below trace back to one sample, sequenced in a study of spatial heterogeneity in lung cancer. Time point described: sample taken at primary tumor resection. The study sequenced unsorted whole RNA from tumor, nontumor lung or frozen PBMC. TCRdb called the 5' RACE reads again in MiXCR, with one record for every CDR3 protein. The sample includes under 100,000 distinct CDR3 sequences, roughly 8.7% of them seen just once. The specimen comprised PBMCs, sampled at surgery. These receptors originate from a male donor with early-stage non-small cell lung cancer.

This clonotype was seen ten or more times. The chain combines TRBV6-6 with TRBJ2-2, with D tentatively TRBD1 (5 bases). Trimming took off 2 bases at V and 7 bases at J, with 26 bases between the two ends. The CDR3 is 19 amino acids. CDR1 is MNHNY and CDR2 is SVGAGI in the germline V gene (reference sequence). The CDR3 sequence: CASSYIPDDQQALGGELFF. In nucleotides, the CDR3 is TGTGCCAGCAGTTACATCCCGGACGACCAACAGGCGCTGGGCGGGGAGCTGTTTTTT.

This clonotype was seen repeatedly, ten times or more. The chain employs TRBV7-9 and TRBJ2-7; no firm D call. The germline V gene encodes CDR1 SEHNR and CDR2 FQNEAQ (reference sequence). V was shortened by 5 bases and J by 6 bases, with 17 bases between the two germline ends. The CDR3 has 14 residues. CDR3 in amino acids: CASSPYRTKGEQYF. The CDR3 DNA reads TGTGCCAGCAGCCCGTATAGAACTAAAGGCGAGCAGTACTTC.

This clonotype was picked up many times. This chain uses TRBV12-3 or TRBV12-4 with TRBJ2-7, with D hard to call. The CDR3 has 13 amino acids. V was pared by 6 bases and J by 3 bases, with 12 bases between. This CDR3 reads CASSPTEFYEQYF. CDR3 DNA sequence: TGTGCCAGCAGCCCCACAGAGTTCTACGAGCAGTACTTC.

The chain carries TRBV2 and TRBJ1-5; D perhaps matches TRBD1 (5 bases). Looked up from germline, CDR1 is SNHLY and CDR2 is FYNNEI. CDR3 length: 18 residues. V lost 4 bases, J lost 0 bases, and 19 bases lay in between. The CDR3 region is CASSVDGAQPFSNQPQHF. CDR3 coding DNA: TGTGCCAGCAGTGTGGATGGGGCTCAGCCCTTTAGCAATCAGCCCCAGCATTTT.

This clonotype came up a few times. The junction shows a germline mismatch at one end, possibly a read error. This rearrangement joins TRBV7-8 to TRBJ2-3; tentatively, D is TRBD1 or TRBD2 (5 bases each). The CDR3 is 15 residues long. CDR1 SGHVS and CDR2 FQNEAQ come from the germline V gene. CDR3 DNA sequence: TGTGCCAGCACTCCACCATGGGGGAGCACGGATACGCAGTATTTT. As protein: CASTPPWGSTDTQYF.